The 15 T cell receptor beta chains given below trace back to one sample, sequenced in a study of shared clonotypes between healthy human individuals. Here immunoSEQ multiplex PCR was the method, and the copy in TCRdb shows in-frame clones only, minus some. Of about 2.1 million clones detected, 93% appear once; the ten largest clones hold about 1.7%. The naive CD8 fraction comprised CD45RO-negative cells positively selected for CCR7 and excluded terminally differentiated effector memory CD45RA+ cells. The sample was naive CD8+ T cells from PBMCs. The receptor set was obtained from a man aged 18-30 years in good health. Some clones in this sample may be carry-over from other donors' samples.

This clone has a single count. V and J are TRBV25-1 and TRBJ2-1; a weak D match, TRBD2 (5 bases). Looked up from germline, CDR1 is MGHDK and CDR2 is SYGVNS. The CDR3 covers 13 residues. Deletions cut 1 base from V and 10 bases from J, with 11 bases between. The CDR3 here is CASSEFEGPEQFF. The CDR3 DNA reads as TGTGCCAGCAGTGAATTTGAGGGTCCAGAGCAGTTCTTC. Full variable domain (missing parts from reference TRBV25-1 and TRBJ2-1): EADIYQTPRYLVIGTGKKITLECSQTMGHDKMYWYQQDPGMELHLIHYSYGVNSTEKGDLSSESTVSRIRTEHFPLTLESARPSHTSQYLCASSEFEGPEQFFGPGTRLTVL.

The chain is built from TRBV19 and TRBJ2-7; the D is unclear. In germline, CDR1 is LNHDA, CDR2 SQIVND (reference sequence). V was shortened by 5 bases and J by 3 bases, with 14 bases between the two germline ends. CDR3 length: 14 residues. The CDR3 DNA follows: TGTGCCAGTAGTCCGCGATCCTCCTACTACGAGCAGTACTTC. Amino acid sequence: CASSPRSSYYEQYF.

The chain has TRBV5-1 and TRBJ2-2, with TRBD1 as a possible D gene (5 bases). CDR1 is SGHRS, CDR2 YFSETQ, per germline. The CDR3 length is 19 residues. V lost 0 bases, J lost 2 bases, and 20 bases lay in between. CDR3 nucleotide sequence: TGCGCCAGCAGCTTGGCCCTAGGACACCCGTACTTCAACACCGGGGAGCTGTTTTTT. The encoded protein is CASSLALGHPYFNTGELFF.

The gene calls are TRBV28 and TRBJ2-1, with TRBD2 matching 9 bases. V shed 5 bases and J 8 bases; nucleotides not matched to a gene: 7. The CDR3 length is 14 residues. CDR1 is MDHEN and CDR2 is SYDVKM in the germline V gene. Here the CDR3 reads CASSPEWTSDEQFF. The CDR3 DNA sequence: TGTGCCAGCAGTCCCGAATGGACTAGCGATGAGCAGTTCTTC. The whole variable domain, remainder taken from reference TRBV28 and TRBJ2-1, is DVKVTQSSRYLVKRTGEKVFLECVQDMDHENMFWYRQDPGLGLRLIYFSYDVKMKEKGDIPEGYSVSREKKERFSLILESASTNQTSMYLCASSPEWTSDEQFFGPGTRLTVL.

This clone showed up just a few times. This chain links TRBV28 with TRBJ1-1; D remains ambiguous. V was pared by 5 bases and J by 9 bases, with 16 bases between. Germline V gives CDR1 MDHEN, CDR2 SYDVKM. The CDR3 runs to 13 residues. CDR3 protein: CASSLIGPDQAFF. The CDR3 DNA reads TGTGCCAGCAGTCTCATCGGACCCGATCAAGCTTTCTTT.

The chain couples TRBV29-1 to TRBJ2-5; no definite D call. Germline V gene data show CDR1 as SQVTM and CDR2 as ANQGSEA. V was clipped by 4 bases and J by 4 bases, with 10 bases between them. This CDR3 has 12 amino acids. CDR3 sequence (DNA): TGCAGCGTTGTAAAGCGAGGAGAGACCCAGTACTTC. Encoded protein: CSVVKRGETQYF.

The chain couples TRBV29-1 to TRBJ2-5, with TRBD1 matching over 7 bases. The CDR3 totals 13 residues. The V gene end was trimmed by 7 bases and the J gene end by 1 base; junction bases not matched to a gene: 6. CDR1 is SQVTM and CDR2 is ANQGSEA in the germline V gene. The CDR3 region has the DNA TGCAGCGCAACAGGGGCCCCCCAAGAGACCCAGTACTTC. Amino acid sequence: CSATGAPQETQYF.

In its sample, this clone was seen once. This same CDR3 is encoded by further DNA sequences in the sample. The rearrangement uses TRBV28 and TRBJ2-5; TRBD1 aligns across 8 bases. Looked up from germline, CDR1 is MDHEN and CDR2 is SYDVKM. The CDR3 totals 13 residues. V lost 4 bases, J lost 3 bases, and 1 base stayed unmatched. The CDR3 is CASSSTGEETQYF. CDR3 bases: TGTGCCAGCAGTTCGACAGGGGAAGAGACCCAGTACTTC. The full variable domain, completed using reference TRBV28 and TRBJ2-5, is DVKVTQSSRYLVKRTGEKVFLECVQDMDHENMFWYRQDPGLGLRLIYFSYDVKMKEKGDIPEGYSVSREKKERFSLILESASTNQTSMYLCASSSTGEETQYFGPGTRLLVL.

The chain combines TRBV29-1 with TRBJ2-7, with D perhaps TRBD1 (6 bases). Germline CDR1 reads SQVTM; CDR2 reads ANQGSEA. CDR3 length: 13 residues. V lost 3 bases, J lost 2 bases, and 11 bases lay in between. The CDR3 spells CSVDSDSPYEQYF. DNA for the CDR3: TGCAGCGTTGACTCGGACAGCCCCTACGAGCAGTACTTC.

The V call is TRBV7-9, the J call TRBJ2-2; 11 bases agree with TRBD2. Trimming cost V 6 bases and J 6 bases; bases outside gene matches: 6. The germline V gene has CDR1 SEHNR and CDR2 FQNEAQ (reference sequence). CDR3 length equals 15 residues. The DNA for the CDR3 is TGTGCCAGCAGAACAATAGCGGGAGGGCCCGGGGAGCTGTTTTTT. This translates into CASRTIAGGPGELFF.

This clone was seen only a few times. V gene TRBV6-1 combines with J gene TRBJ1-5, with a possible D match to TRBD1 (6 bases). The CDR3 loop spans 12 amino acids. Germline loops: CDR1 MNHNS, CDR2 SASEGT. Trimming removed 5 bases from V and 14 bases from J, with 16 bases in between. CDR3 nucleotides: TGTGCCAGCAGTAAAACCCTTTGGGACAAGCATTTT. Translating gives CASSKTLWDKHF.

The chain carries TRBV27 and TRBJ2-7, with TRBD1 matching 8 bases. J was trimmed by 5 bases and V by 3 bases; bases with no gene match: 6. CDR1 is MNHEY and CDR2 is SMNVEV in the germline V gene (reference sequence). This CDR3 is 14 amino acids long. CDR3 sequence (DNA): TGTGCCAGCAGTTTGAGGGACAGGAGCAACGAGCAGTACTTC. This sequence encodes CASSLRDRSNEQYF.

The chain joins TRBV4-1 to TRBJ2-5; D uncertain. The CDR3 covers 16 residues. The germline V gene encodes CDR1 MGHRA and CDR2 YSYEKL. V gave up 0 bases and J gave up 1 base, with 12 bases separating them. The CDR3 coding sequence is TGCGCCAGCAGCCAAGAGGGCAGGCTAACCCAAGAGACCCAGTACTTC. It specifies CASSQEGRLTQETQYF.

The rearrangement joins TRBV7-9 to TRBJ2-7; D is uncertain. The germline CDR1 and CDR2 sequences are SEHNR and FQNEAQ (reference sequence). V lost 3 bases, J lost 0 bases, and 3 bases lay in between. CDR3 length: 12 amino acids. The CDR3 loop reads CASSFISYEQYF. DNA for the CDR3: TGTGCCAGCAGCTTCATCTCCTACGAGCAGTACTTC. Based on the CDR3 plus reference TRBV7-9 and TRBJ2-7, the full variable domain is DTGVSQNPRHKITKRGQNVTFRCDPISEHNRLYWYRQTLGQGPEFLTYFQNEAQLEKSRLLSDRFSAERPKGSFSTLEIQRTEQGDSAMYLCASSFISYEQYFGPGTRLTVT.

The V and J genes are TRBV11-2 and TRBJ2-5; tentatively, D is TRBD1 (5 bases). Judging by the DNA end, TRBJ2-7 fits better; the J call may be wrong. There are 14 residues in the CDR3. Germline V gene data show CDR1 as SGHAT and CDR2 as FQNNGV. The CDR3 spells CATAPRAGPHEQYF. CDR3 DNA sequence: TGTGCCACCGCCCCCCGGGCAGGGCCCCACGAGCAGTACTTC.